This TCR beta chain was obtained from a study of spatial heterogeneity in lung cancer. In regard to this clonotype: Its antigen is unidentified.

Described time point: sample taken at primary tumor resection. Without sorting, whole RNA was sequenced from tumor, nontumor lung or frozen PBMC. Whole-study findings and limits: It was found that expanded intratumoral alpha and beta TCR counts tracked tumor mutation counts.

CDR3 length: 14 amino acids. Germline V gene lookup returns CDR1 DFQATT and CDR2 SNEGSKA (reference sequence). The J segment lost 9 bases and the V segment lost 5 bases, leaving 7 bases of the junction unmatched. TCRdb itself ran the 5' RACE reads through MiXCR, one entry per CDR3 protein. This table has approximately 5,000 distinct CDR3 sequences, roughly 7% appearing once. This receptor was taken from a male donor with early-stage non-small cell lung cancer. V and J are TRBV20-1 and TRBJ2-4, with TRBD2 matching over 13 bases. The starting material was lung tumor tissue, obtained at surgery. The CDR3 sequence is CSARGLAGEVIQYF. The CDR3 DNA sequence: TGCAGTGCTCGAGGACTAGCGGGAGAGGTCATTCAGTACTTC.